This entry features one T cell receptor beta chain sequence. Its antigen is still unknown. At one boundary the junction diverges from the germline segment, which might be a read error. The authors ran a second PCR of about 6 to 11 cycles using a sample-barcoded 5' primer and a J-beta primer mix. A 12-random-nucleotide template-switch adaptor tagged each cDNA molecule. TCRdb independently ran MiXCR on the 5' RACE reads; one entry per CDR3 protein. The table lists some 1.7 million distinct CDR3 sequences, over 25% of them singletons, with roughly 8% in the top ten. The sample comes from a study of blood T cells in healthy people across ages. Regarding the study as a whole: Across the age range, TCR beta diversity per million T cells fell in a roughly linear way. Donor CMV infection status was unknown, possibly confounding age-related changes in expanded clonotypes.

The CDR3 has 18 amino acids. Germline CDR1 is LGHNA and CDR2 is YNFKEQ. The clonotype was recovered from a woman in her 30s in good health. Sequenced: blood. The chain has TRBV4-2 and TRBJ2-5; possible D gene TRBD2, 7 bases. DNA for the CDR3: TGTGCCAGCAGCCAAGATGGTGGCGGCGGGGGACCAGGGGAGACCCGGTACTTC. Translating it yields CASSQDGGGGGPGETRYF.